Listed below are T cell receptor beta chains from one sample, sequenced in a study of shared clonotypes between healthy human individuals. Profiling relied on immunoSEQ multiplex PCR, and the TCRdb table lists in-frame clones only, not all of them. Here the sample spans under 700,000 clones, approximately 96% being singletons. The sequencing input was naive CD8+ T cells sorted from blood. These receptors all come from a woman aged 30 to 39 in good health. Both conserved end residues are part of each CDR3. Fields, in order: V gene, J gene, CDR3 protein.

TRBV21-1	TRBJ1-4	CATGPVGSREKLFF
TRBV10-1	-	CASSPGYAYEQYF
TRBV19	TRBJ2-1	CASSIIGSDSYNEQFF
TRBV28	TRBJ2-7	CASSFPGTYQGREQYF
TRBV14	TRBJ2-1	CASSQGRSSYNEQFF
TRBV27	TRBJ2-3	CASSPQTGRPDTQYF
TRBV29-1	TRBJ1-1	CSGVGTGADTEAFF
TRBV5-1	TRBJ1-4	CASSLVPARGTVNEKLFF
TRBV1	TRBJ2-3	CTSSRDRGGRTDTQYF
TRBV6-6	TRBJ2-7	CASKRLDSYEQYF
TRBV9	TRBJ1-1	CASSTDGHTEAFF
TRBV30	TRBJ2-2	CALHWGSGELFF
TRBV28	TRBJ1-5	CASRQRGGHQPQHF
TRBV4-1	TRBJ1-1	CASSQDPGVQEAFF
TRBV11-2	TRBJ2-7	CASSLDLEYEQYF
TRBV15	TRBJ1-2	CATSRDEGTGVNYGYTF
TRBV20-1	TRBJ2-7	CSASQTYEQYF
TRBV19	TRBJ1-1	CASINTGGLNTEAFF
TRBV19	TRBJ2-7	CASSMQPTGVNEQYF
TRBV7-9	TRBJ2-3	CASSLDPGVILVAQYF
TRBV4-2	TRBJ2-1	CASSQGLADNEQFF
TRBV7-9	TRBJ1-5	CASSEVGQPQHF
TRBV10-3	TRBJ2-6	CAISGTGPLAGANVLTF
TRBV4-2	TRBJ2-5	CASSQDLGGRFGETQYF
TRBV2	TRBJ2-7	CASSDPSEGTYF
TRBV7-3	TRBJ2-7	CASSSNNRGVPYEQYF
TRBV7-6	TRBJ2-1	CASSLEASGPPYNEQFF
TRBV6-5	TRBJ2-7	CASRQGQGDANEQYF
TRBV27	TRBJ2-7	CASTAGTGNEQYF
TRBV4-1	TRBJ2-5	CASSRNNLETQYF
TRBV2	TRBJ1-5	CASSDEGFQPQHF
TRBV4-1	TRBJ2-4	CASSQGTGLLYF
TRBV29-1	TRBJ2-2	CSAGVLTGELFF
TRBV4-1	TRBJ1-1	CASSRRQLNTEAFF
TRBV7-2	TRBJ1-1	CASSLNGNTEAFF
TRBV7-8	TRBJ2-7	CASSLDFGGSYEQYF
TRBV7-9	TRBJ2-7	CASSFVRGATYEQYF
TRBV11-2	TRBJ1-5	CASSSDTGWWNQPQHF
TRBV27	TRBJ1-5	CASTNRDSNQPQHF
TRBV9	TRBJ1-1	CASSASGTGYTEAFF
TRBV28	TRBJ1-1	CASRPSGATEAFF
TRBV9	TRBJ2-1	CASNTPIDSGYNEQFF
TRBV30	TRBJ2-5	CAWSTGTGQETQYF
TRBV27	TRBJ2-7	CASNGGTSHEQYF
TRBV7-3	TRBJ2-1	CASSLPPGNEQFF
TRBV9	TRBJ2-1	CASSVGGEQFF
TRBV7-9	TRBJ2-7	CAAGPWDEQYF